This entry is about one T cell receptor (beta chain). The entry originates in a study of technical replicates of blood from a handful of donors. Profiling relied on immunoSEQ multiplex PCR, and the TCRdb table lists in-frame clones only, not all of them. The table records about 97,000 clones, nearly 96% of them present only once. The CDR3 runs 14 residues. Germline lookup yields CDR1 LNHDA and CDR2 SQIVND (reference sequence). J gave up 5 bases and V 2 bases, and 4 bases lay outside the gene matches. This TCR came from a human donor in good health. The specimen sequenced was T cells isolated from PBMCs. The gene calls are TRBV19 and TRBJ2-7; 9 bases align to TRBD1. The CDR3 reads CASSITGGIHEQYF. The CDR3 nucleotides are TGTGCCAGTAGTATAACAGGGGGCATCCACGAGCAGTACTTC.